This TCR beta chain was sequenced for a study of beta chain features in type 1 diabetes. Study-wide findings and caveats: Shortening that was moderate but significant affected the TCRB CDR3s of Type 1 diabetes patients in all four CD4+ subsets. Naive, central memory and Treg TCRB repertoires appeared more alike in patients than in healthy donors.

Per donor, one heparinised blood draw averaged about 116 mL. Sorting with CD45RO/CCR7/CD25/CD127/CD95/CD27 yielded naive, central memory, regulatory and stem-like memory CD4+ cells. Comment on this clone: The antigen is unknown.

cDNA synthesis used the whole RNA isolate, giving expressed TCRB sequences. Some clones are missing from TCRdb's copy, which holds only in-frame ones; the method was immunoSEQ multiplex PCR. The sample includes around 300,000 clones, approximately 8% of them seen just once. The CDR3 loop spans 16 amino acids. V lost 6 bases and J lost 0, with 15 bases in between. Germline lookup yields CDR1 MDHEN and CDR2 SYDVKM. The gene calls are TRBV28 and TRBJ1-3; no firm D call. The specimen sequenced was central memory CD4+ T cells from blood. The source of this sequence is a young woman in good health. CDR3 in DNA: TGTGCCAGCAGCAGACCTCTTACTGCCTCTGGAAACACCATATATTTT. This encodes CASSRPLTASGNTIYF.